This TCR beta chain was sequenced in a study of blood T cell repertoires in COVID-19. The CDR3 has 16 amino acids. Between the trimmed V and J ends, which lost 1 base and 5 bases, there was a span of 17 bases. Germline CDR1 is SGHAT and CDR2 is FQNNGV. Libraries were prepared by immunoSEQ multiplex PCR; TCRdb keeps only in-frame clonotypes and omits some of them. The data show fewer than 350,000 clones, around 88% seen once. J is TRBJ1-1 and V is TRBV11-2, with D possibly matching TRBD1 (5 bases). The sequencing sample was made of PBMCs or T cells enriched from blood (not recorded which). This TCR came from a middle-aged woman who had recovered from COVID-19. The CDR3 reads CASSLGNQGFGTEAFF. The CDR3, as DNA: TGTGCCAGCAGCTTAGGTAACCAGGGTTTTGGGACTGAAGCTTTCTTT.